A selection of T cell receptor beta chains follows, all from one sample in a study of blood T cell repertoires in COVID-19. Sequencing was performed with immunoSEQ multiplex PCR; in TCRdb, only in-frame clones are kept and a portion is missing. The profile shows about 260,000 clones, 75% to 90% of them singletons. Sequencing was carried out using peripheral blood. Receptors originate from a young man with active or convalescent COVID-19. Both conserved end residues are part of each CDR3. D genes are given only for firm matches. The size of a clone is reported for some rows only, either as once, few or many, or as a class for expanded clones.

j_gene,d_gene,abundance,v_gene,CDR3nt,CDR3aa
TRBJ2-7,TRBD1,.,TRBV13,TGTGCCAGCAGCGAGAGGGACAGGGGGCGGTACGAGCAGTACTTC,CASSERDRGRYEQYF
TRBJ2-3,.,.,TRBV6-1,TGTGCCAGCAGTGAAGCAGTGAGCAGCGGCACAGATACGCAGTATTTT,CASSEAVSSGTDTQYF
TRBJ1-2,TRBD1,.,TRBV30,TGTGCCTGGAGTGTACTGTCGGGACAGCAAAACTATGGCTACACCTTC,CAWSVLSGQQNYGYTF
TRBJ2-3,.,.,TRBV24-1,TGTGCCACCAGTGATTGGGGCCGTCCAGATACGCAGTATTTT,CATSDWGRPDTQYF
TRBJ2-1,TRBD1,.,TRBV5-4,TGTGCCAGCAGCTCCAGGGGGCGGGCCCTGGGGGAGCAGTTCTTC,CASSSRGRALGEQFF
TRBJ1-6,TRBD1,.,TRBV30,TGTGCCTGGAGTGACCCGGGACAGTGGGGTTCACCCCTCCACTTT,CAWSDPGQWGSPLHF
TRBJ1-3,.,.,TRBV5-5,TGTGCCAGCAGCTTGGTAGCGGGGGAGGCAGGAAACACCATATATTTT,CASSLVAGEAGNTIYF
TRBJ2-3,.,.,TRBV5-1,TGCGCCAGCAGCTTGATGGGCCACAGGGAGTCGGATACGCAGTATTTT,CASSLMGHRESDTQYF
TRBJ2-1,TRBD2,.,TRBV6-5,TGTGCCAGCAGTTACTCGGGTGGGGGGGACTACAATGAGCAGTTCTTC,CASSYSGGGDYNEQFF
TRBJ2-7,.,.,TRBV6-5,TGTGCCAGCAGTTATTCCGGCGAGCAGTACTTC,CASSYSGEQYF
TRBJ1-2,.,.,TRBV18,TGTGCCAGCTCACCAGTAGAGGGAGCTAACTATGGCTACACCTTC,CASSPVEGANYGYTF
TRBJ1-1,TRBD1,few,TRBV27,TGTGCCAGCAGTCCGACCGGGACAGGGGGCACTGAAGCTTTCTTT,CASSPTGTGGTEAFF
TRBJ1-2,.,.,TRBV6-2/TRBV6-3,TGTGCCAGCAGTTATGCCGGTTATGGCTACACCTTC,CASSYAGYGYTF
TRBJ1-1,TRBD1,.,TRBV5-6,TGTGCCAGCAGCTCCAGGGGGTTGAACACTGAAGCTTTCTTT,CASSSRGLNTEAFF
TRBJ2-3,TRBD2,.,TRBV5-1,TGCGCCAGCAGGACCTGGGGCGGGGGGACATACACAGATACGCAGTATTTT,CASRTWGGGTYTDTQYF
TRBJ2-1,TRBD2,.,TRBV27,TGTGCCAGCAGTTTATCTGGGGGGGGCAATGAGCAGTTCTTC,CASSLSGGGNEQFF
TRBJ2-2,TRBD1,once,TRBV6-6,TGTGCCAGCAGTTACAGTAGACAGGGACCCGGGGAGCTGTTTTTT,CASSYSRQGPGELFF
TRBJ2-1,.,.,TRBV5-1,TGCGCCAGCAGCTTGGGTCACGGGGATGAGCAGTTCTTC,CASSLGHGDEQFF
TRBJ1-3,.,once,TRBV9,TGTGCCAGCAGCGTAGACAGTAACTCTGGAAACACCATATATTTT,CASSVDSNSGNTIYF
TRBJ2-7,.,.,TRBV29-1,TGCAGCGTTGAACGGTCGGGTAGCTCCTACGAGCAGTACTTC,CSVERSGSSYEQYF
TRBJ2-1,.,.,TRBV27,TGTGCCAGCAGTTTATCCCTCAGTCATGAGCAGTTCTTC,CASSLSLSHEQFF
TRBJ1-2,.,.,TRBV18,TGTGCCAGCTCACCCTGGACAGTCTATGGCTACACCTTC,CASSPWTVYGYTF
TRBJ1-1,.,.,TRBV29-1,TGCAGCGTTGAGATGAACCGGGGGAGGGGAACTGAAGCTTTCTTT,CSVEMNRGRGTEAFF
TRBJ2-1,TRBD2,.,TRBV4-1,TGCGCCAGCAGCCTCTTCCCTCTAGCGGGGGCAACCTACAATGAGCAGTTCTTC,CASSLFPLAGATYNEQFF
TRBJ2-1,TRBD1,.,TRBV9,TGTGCCAGCAGCGGCGGGCGAAGGGGGCCCAACAATGAGCAGTTCTTC,CASSGGRRGPNNEQFF
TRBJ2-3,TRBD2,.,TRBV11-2,TGTGCCAGCAGCTTACGGTCGAATAGCGGGGGGCCGAAGGATACGCAGTATTTT,CASSLRSNSGGPKDTQYF
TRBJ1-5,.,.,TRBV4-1,TGCGCCAGCAGCCAAGACTCGTCCAGGGGCCAGCCCCAGCATTTT,CASSQDSSRGQPQHF
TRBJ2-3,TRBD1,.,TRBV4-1,TGCGCCAGCAGCCATCAGGGACAGTTAGATACGCAGTATTTT,CASSHQGQLDTQYF
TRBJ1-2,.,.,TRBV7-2,TGTGCCAGCAGCTTCGGCGGGGAGCGGAGAAACTATGGCTACACCTTC,CASSFGGERRNYGYTF
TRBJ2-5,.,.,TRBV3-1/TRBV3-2,TGTGCCAGCAGCCAAGTAGGCGGTTACGAGACCCAGTACTTC,CASSQVGGYETQYF
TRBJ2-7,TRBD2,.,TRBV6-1,TGTGCCAGCAGTGAAGGGACTAGCGGGGGTTACGAGCAGTACTTC,CASSEGTSGGYEQYF
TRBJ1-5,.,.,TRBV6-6,TGTGCCAGCGGAGGCGGGGTTAATCAGCCCCAGCATTTT,CASGGGVNQPQHF
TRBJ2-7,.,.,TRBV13,TGTGCCAGCAGCCCCCGCCTCCCGGGGCGGGGCCCAACCTACGAGCAGTACTTC,CASSPRLPGRGPTYEQYF
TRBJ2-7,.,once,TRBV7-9,TGTGCCAGCAGCCCGAAACAGGGTTTTCCCACCTACGAGCAGTACTTC,CASSPKQGFPTYEQYF
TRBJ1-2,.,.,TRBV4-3,TGCGCCAGCAGCCAAGCGGACTATGGCTACACCTTC,CASSQADYGYTF
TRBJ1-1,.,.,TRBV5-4,TGTGCCAGCAGCTTGCGTACAGGGAACACTGAAGCTTTCTTT,CASSLRTGNTEAFF
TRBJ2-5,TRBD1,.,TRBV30,TGTGCCTGGAGTGAAGGACAGGGGGCGGGCGTGGCTCTGCAGACCCAGTACTTC,CAWSEGQGAGVALQTQYF
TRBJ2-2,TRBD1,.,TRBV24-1,TGTGCCACCAGTGAGTCGGGACAGGGCCTTACGGGGGAGCTGTTTTTT,CATSESGQGLTGELFF
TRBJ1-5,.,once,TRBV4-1,TGCGCCAGCAGCCCCACGCGGACAGCCTCCGCTTATCAGCCCCAGCATTTT,CASSPTRTASAYQPQHF
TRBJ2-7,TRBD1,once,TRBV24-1,TGTGCCACTTTGTGGACAGGGACCTACGAGCAGTACTTC,CATLWTGTYEQYF
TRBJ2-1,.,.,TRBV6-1,TGTGCCAGCAGTGAATGGAGAGAGAATTTTTACAATGAGCAGTTCTTC,CASSEWRENFYNEQFF
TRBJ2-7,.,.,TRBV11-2,TGTGCCAGCAGCCTAGGGGCCGCAGACTACTACGAGCAGTACTTC,CASSLGAADYYEQYF
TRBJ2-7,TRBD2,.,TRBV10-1,TGCGCCAGCAGTGAGACCTTCGGACTAGCGGGGGTCCTGTACTTC,CASSETFGLAGVLYF
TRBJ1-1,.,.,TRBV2,TGTGCCAGCAGCCGGACAGAGAACACTGAAGCTTTCTTT,CASSRTENTEAFF
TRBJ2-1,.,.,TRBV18,TGTGCCAGCTCAGACATTGTGAGTATCTCCTACAATGAGCAGTTCTTC,CASSDIVSISYNEQFF
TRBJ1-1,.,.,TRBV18,TGTGCCAGCTCCCTCCGGGAGGGAGGCACTGAAGCTTTCTTT,CASSLREGGTEAFF
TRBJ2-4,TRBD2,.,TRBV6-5,TGTGCCAGCAGTCCGAGCGGGGGGGCGGTCCACATTCAGTACTTC,CASSPSGGAVHIQYF
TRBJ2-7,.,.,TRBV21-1,TGTGCCAGCAGCACCCCGGCAGGGAACGAGCAGTACTTC,CASSTPAGNEQYF